What follows are 9 T cell receptor beta chains derived from one specimen sequenced in a study of T cell responses to AZD1222 COVID-19 vaccine. Only in-frame clones appear in the TCRdb table, and some are missing; sequencing was by immunoSEQ multiplex PCR. The sample holds 100,000 to 150,000 clones; 65% to 90% are singletons and the top ten take around 8.3%. The starting material was peripheral blood, obtained 28 days after the second dose of the MenACWY control vaccine. The receptors derive from an adult who received the MenACWY meningococcal vaccine as a control.

The chain is built from TRBV28 and TRBJ2-3; tentatively, D is TRBD1 (7 bases). Deletions cut 7 bases from V and 2 bases from J, with 13 bases between. Per germline, CDR1 MDHEN and CDR2 SYDVKM. The CDR3 runs 14 residues. The CDR3 is CASTSGGNTDTQYF. The CDR3 DNA reads as TGTGCCAGCACGTCAGGGGGGAACACAGATACGCAGTATTTT. The full variable domain, in which reference TRBV28 and TRBJ2-3 provide the parts outside the CDR3, is DVKVTQSSRYLVKRTGEKVFLECVQDMDHENMFWYRQDPGLGLRLIYFSYDVKMKEKGDIPEGYSVSREKKERFSLILESASTNQTSMYLCASTSGGNTDTQYFGPGTRLTVL.

The rearrangement links TRBV27 to TRBJ2-1; D may match TRBD1 or TRBD2 (5 bases each). V dropped 5 bases and J dropped 0 bases, with 17 bases sitting between them. The CDR3 sequence is 17 residues long. CDR1 and CDR2 from the germline V gene are MNHEY and SMNVEV (reference sequence). The CDR3 reads CASSRRPGTFSYNEQFF. DNA of the CDR3: TGTGCCAGCAGTAGAAGACCGGGGACGTTCTCCTACAATGAGCAGTTCTTC.

J is TRBJ2-1 and V is TRBV6-5; 12 bases are shared with TRBD2. The CDR3 is 15 residues long. Per the germline V gene, CDR1 is MNHEY and CDR2 is SVGAGI. V trimming: 6 bases; J trimming: 8 bases; junction bases outside the gene matches: 8. The CDR3 spells CASRPGTSGWDEQFF. The CDR3 DNA reads TGTGCCAGCAGACCCGGGACTAGCGGGTGGGATGAGCAGTTCTTC.

The chain employs TRBV28 and TRBJ1-5; no reliable D call. Trimming removed 6 bases at V and 7 bases at J, with 10 bases between. The CDR3 has 12 residues. The germline gives CDR1 MDHEN, CDR2 SYDVKM. The CDR3 here is CASRASGQPQHF. DNA for the CDR3: TGTGCCAGCAGAGCCTCGGGACAGCCCCAGCATTTT.

The table lists this clone with a count of one. The chain combines TRBV29-1 with TRBJ2-7; 8 bases match TRBD1. J gave up 0 bases and V 5 bases, and 9 bases lay outside the gene matches. This CDR3 has 15 residues. Germline lookup yields CDR1 SQVTM and CDR2 ANQGSEA. In DNA, the CDR3 is TGCAGCGTTACCTGGGGGGACAGGAGCTCCTACGAGCAGTACTTC. Translation gives CSVTWGDRSSYEQYF.

The chain joins TRBV24-1 to TRBJ1-5; weak D call: TRBD1 (5 bases). The CDR3 contains 16 residues. V was clipped by 4 bases and J by 1 base, with 13 bases between them. Germline V CDR1 and CDR2: KGHDR, SFDVKD. DNA for the CDR3: TGTGCCACCAGTGACCCTGGGCAGGGAAGCAATCAGCCCCAGCATTTT. It specifies CATSDPGQGSNQPQHF.

The V and J genes are TRBV27 and TRBJ2-1; TRBD2 aligns across 7 bases. There are 14 residues in the CDR3. The V gene end was trimmed by 5 bases and the J gene end by 9 bases; junction bases not matched to a gene: 10. CDR1 is MNHEY and CDR2 is SMNVEV in the germline V gene (reference sequence). The CDR3 sequence: CASSPGGEGTEQFF. The CDR3 DNA reads as TGTGCCAGCAGTCCCGGAGGGGAGGGGACTGAGCAGTTCTTC.

The V gene is TRBV12-3 or TRBV12-4, the J gene TRBJ1-1; TRBD1 matches at 8 bases. The CDR3 is made up of 13 amino acids. The J segment lost 5 bases and the V segment lost 7 bases, leaving 6 bases of the junction unmatched. CDR3 coding DNA: TGTGCCAGCAACGGACAGGGCGGGACTGAAGCTTTCTTT. This codes for CASNGQGGTEAFF.

This chain uses TRBV15 with TRBJ2-7, with a tentative D call TRBD2 (5 bases). The V gene's germline CDR1 is LNHNV and CDR2 YYDKDF (reference sequence). The CDR3 is made up of 14 amino acids. V was shortened by 0 bases and J by 6 bases, with 12 bases between the two germline ends. The CDR3 sequence: CATSRDSEGSEQYF. The CDR3 DNA reads as TGTGCCACCAGCAGAGATTCTGAAGGGAGCGAGCAGTACTTC.